This TCR beta chain was recovered during a study of CD8 T cells in ankylosing spondylitis. The sample holds a few counts of this clonotype. Its antigen is not identified. Study results and caveats: Earlier studies detected some motif variants in reactive arthritis synovial fluid and blood. For ankylosing spondylitis blood, a TCR beta motif of roughly 8 highly homologous variants appeared characteristic. Disease-associated clones were reportedly significantly overrepresented in matched ankylosing spondylitis synovial fluid.

Researchers built TCR beta libraries using quantitative 5'-RACE with molecular barcodes. TCRdb called the 5' RACE reads again in MiXCR, with one record for every CDR3 protein. In the table there are about 360,000 distinct CDR3 sequences, approximately 20% of which are singletons. The germline V gene has CDR1 MNHEY and CDR2 SVGAGI. J was trimmed by 5 bases and V by 4 bases; bases with no gene match: 14. This CDR3 comprises 18 residues. The chain carries TRBV6-5 and TRBJ2-5; TRBD1 matches 12 bases. This clonotype originated in a male donor with ankylosing spondylitis or in good health (not recorded which). Sample: blood, either unsorted or a sorted T cell fraction (not recorded which). The CDR3 DNA is TGTGCCAGCAGTTCGATTCTGCCCGGGACAGGGGGCGAGGAGACCCAGTACTTC. Protein: CASSSILPGTGGEETQYF.